This TCR beta chain was sequenced during a study of blood T cell repertoires in COVID-19. As concerns this clone: At the DNA level, this CDR3 is encoded by other sequences in the same sample as well.

V lost 5 bases to trimming and J lost 3 bases, with 6 bases between them. The CDR3 length is 12 residues. TCRdb keeps only in-frame clones here, not all; method: immunoSEQ multiplex PCR. The sample has under 200,000 clones, roughly 90% seen once. The study counted Cohort 3 donors as recovered given two negative PCRs, clearance, or symptom resolution. This sequence was found in a woman aged 45-65 years who had recovered from COVID-19. Sequencing was performed on PBMCs or T cells enriched from blood (not recorded which). V is TRBV12-3 or TRBV12-4 and J is TRBJ2-3, with D hard to call. CDR3 bases: TGTGCCAGCAGTCTATCAACAGATACGCAGTATTTT. Protein product: CASSLSTDTQYF.